These T cell receptor beta chains were read from a single sample in a study of OX40 agonist ivuxolimab in advanced cancers. Sequenced by immunoSEQ multiplex PCR; TCRdb stores in-frame clones only, minus some. The top ten clones hold 16% of a sample with about 40,000 clones, around 83% of them seen once. The specimen comprised CD4+ or CD8+ T cells sorted from blood, sampled in a trial of the OX40 agonist ivuxolimab. These TCRs come from an adult with an advanced solid tumor such as melanoma, head and neck, liver or kidney cancer. Each CDR3 is given with its conserved first and last residue. A D gene is named only where the DNA matches it firmly. Size is stated for part of the rows, as once, few or many counts, or as a class when the clone is expanded.

size: NA; J: TRBJ2-7; D: NA; V: TRBV5-6; CDR3: CASSSGDGDRYEQYF; DNA: TGTGCCAGCAGCTCTGGGGACGGGGACCGGTACGAGCAGTACTTC
size: NA; J: TRBJ1-5; D: NA; V: TRBV7-2; CDR3: CASSFGGYSNQPQHF; DNA: TGTGCCAGCAGCTTTGGGGGCTATAGCAATCAGCCCCAGCATTTT
size: NA; J: TRBJ1-2; D: NA; V: TRBV5-5; CDR3: CASSSTGSYGYTF; DNA: TGTGCCAGCAGCTCCACAGGGAGCTATGGCTACACCTTC
size: once; J: TRBJ2-5; D: NA; V: TRBV19; CDR3: CASFGYQETQYF; DNA: TGTGCCAGTTTCGGGTACCAAGAGACCCAGTACTTC
size: NA; J: TRBJ2-7; D: TRBD2; V: TRBV11-2; CDR3: CASSLGTSGSLYEQYF; DNA: TGTGCCAGCAGCTTGGGGACTAGCGGGAGTCTATACGAGCAGTACTTC
size: NA; J: TRBJ1-2; D: NA; V: TRBV2; CDR3: CASSEGDRSYGYTF; DNA: TGTGCCAGCAGTGAAGGTGACAGATCCTATGGCTACACCTTC
size: NA; J: TRBJ2-2; D: TRBD1; V: TRBV7-6; CDR3: CASSLNSRGTGVTGELFF; DNA: TGTGCCAGCAGCTTAAACTCCCGTGGGACAGGGGTCACCGGGGAGCTGTTTTTT
size: NA; J: TRBJ2-1; D: TRBD2; V: TRBV7-9; CDR3: CASSGIAGEGYNEQFF; DNA: TGTGCCAGCAGCGGGATAGCGGGAGAGGGCTACAATGAGCAGTTCTTC
size: once; J: TRBJ2-7; D: NA; V: TRBV9; CDR3: CASSEGSGYEQYF; DNA: TGTGCCAGCAGCGAGGGGAGCGGCTACGAGCAGTACTTC
size: NA; J: TRBJ1-2; D: NA; V: TRBV27; CDR3: CASSLSRTAYGYTF; DNA: TGTGCCAGCAGTTTATCGAGGACGGCTTATGGCTACACCTTC
size: NA; J: TRBJ2-5; D: NA; V: TRBV6-5; CDR3: CASSYSAAGETQYF; DNA: TGTGCCAGCAGTTACTCAGCCGCCGGGGAGACCCAGTACTTC
size: NA; J: TRBJ1-2; D: NA; V: TRBV29-1; CDR3: CSVEDSLEGGNYGYTF; DNA: TGCAGCGTTGAAGATTCCCTTGAAGGAGGGAACTATGGCTACACCTTC
size: NA; J: TRBJ2-7; D: TRBD2; V: TRBV9; CDR3: CASSVAGGSLYEQYF; DNA: TGTGCCAGCAGCGTAGCTGGCGGGAGTCTTTACGAGCAGTACTTC
size: many; J: TRBJ2-1; D: TRBD1; V: TRBV25-1; CDR3: CASATGTGTGNEQFF; DNA: TGTGCCAGCGCTACCGGGACAGGGACGGGAAATGAGCAGTTCTTC
size: few; J: TRBJ1-3; D: NA; V: TRBV4-3; CDR3: CASSQPRSSGNTIYF; DNA: TGCGCCAGCAGCCAACCCAGGTCGTCTGGAAACACCATATATTTT
size: NA; J: TRBJ2-7; D: NA; V: TRBV29-1; CDR3: CSVELRDYEQYF; DNA: TGCAGCGTTGAATTGAGAGACTACGAGCAGTACTTC
size: NA; J: TRBJ2-3; D: TRBD1; V: TRBV14; CDR3: CASSQEHGRGRLDTQYF; DNA: TGTGCCAGCAGCCAAGAGCACGGCAGGGGGCGGTTGGATACGCAGTATTTT
size: NA; J: TRBJ1-4; D: NA; V: TRBV9; CDR3: CASSVEGWGNEKLFF; DNA: TGTGCCAGCAGCGTAGAGGGCTGGGGAAATGAAAAACTGTTTTTT
size: NA; J: TRBJ2-1; D: NA; V: TRBV15; CDR3: CATSRDYGEYNEQFF; DNA: TGTGCCACCAGCAGAGATTATGGGGAGTACAATGAGCAGTTCTTC
size: once; J: TRBJ2-1; D: NA; V: TRBV27; CDR3: CASSGSLAEQFF; DNA: TGTGCCAGCAGTGGATCGCTAGCAGAGCAGTTCTTC
size: once; J: TRBJ2-1; D: TRBD2; V: TRBV7-7; CDR3: CASSFGSGGLGNEQFF; DNA: TGTGCCAGCAGCTTTGGTAGCGGGGGCCTGGGCAATGAGCAGTTCTTC
size: NA; J: TRBJ1-4; D: NA; V: TRBV7-9; CDR3: CASSLWADEKLFF; DNA: TGTGCCAGCAGCTTATGGGCAGATGAAAAACTGTTTTTT
size: NA; J: TRBJ2-1; D: TRBD2; V: TRBV9; CDR3: CASSGREAYNEQFF; DNA: TGTGCCAGCAGCGGGCGGGAGGCCTACAATGAGCAGTTCTTC
size: NA; J: TRBJ2-7; D: NA; V: TRBV29-1; CDR3: CSVDLLGDEQYF; DNA: TGCAGCGTTGACCTCCTAGGTGACGAGCAGTACTTC
size: NA; J: TRBJ1-4; D: TRBD1; V: TRBV27; CDR3: CASSFTGATNEKLFF; DNA: TGTGCCAGCAGTTTTACAGGGGCAACTAATGAAAAACTGTTTTTT
size: NA; J: TRBJ1-1; D: NA; V: TRBV6-5; CDR3: CASRPSGNTEAFF; DNA: TGTGCCAGCAGGCCTTCGGGGAACACTGAAGCTTTCTTT
size: NA; J: TRBJ2-2; D: TRBD1; V: TRBV9; CDR3: CASRTGTGDTGELFF; DNA: TGTGCCAGCAGAACCGGGACAGGGGACACCGGGGAGCTGTTTTTT
size: NA; J: TRBJ2-7; D: TRBD1; V: TRBV4-3; CDR3: CASSPSTTGGYEQYF; DNA: TGCGCCAGCAGCCCCTCCACGACAGGGGGCTACGAGCAGTACTTC
size: NA; J: TRBJ2-4; D: TRBD2; V: TRBV7-2; CDR3: CASSSLSGRAKNIQYF; DNA: TGTGCCAGCAGCTCGCTTAGCGGGAGGGCGAAAAACATTCAGTACTTC
size: NA; J: TRBJ2-1; D: NA; V: TRBV2; CDR3: CASSDANGFSGNEQFF; DNA: TGTGCCAGCAGCGATGCTAACGGGTTTTCTGGCAATGAGCAGTTCTTC
size: few; J: TRBJ1-1; D: TRBD1; V: TRBV25-1; CDR3: CASGQANTEAFF; DNA: TGTGCCAGCGGACAGGCGAACACTGAAGCTTTCTTT
size: NA; J: TRBJ2-1; D: TRBD2; V: TRBV4-2; CDR3: CASSQDMGLAGAYSSYNEQFF; DNA: TGTGCCAGCAGCCAAGATATGGGGCTAGCGGGGGCCTATAGCTCCTACAATGAGCAGTTCTTC
size: NA; J: TRBJ2-4; D: NA; V: TRBV7-9; CDR3: CASSLLEQRTKNIQYF; DNA: TGTGCCAGCAGCTTGTTAGAACAGCGGACCAAAAACATTCAGTACTTC
size: NA; J: TRBJ1-1; D: NA; V: TRBV27; CDR3: CASSKDNGAEAFF; DNA: TGTGCCAGCAGCAAAGACAATGGTGCTGAAGCTTTCTTT
size: many; J: TRBJ2-1; D: NA; V: TRBV4-3; CDR3: CASSQDPRGGSYNEQFF; DNA: TGCGCCAGCAGCCAAGATCCTCGGGGTGGCTCCTACAATGAGCAGTTCTTC
size: NA; J: TRBJ1-2; D: NA; V: TRBV4-3; CDR3: CASSQDEQVYYGYTF; DNA: TGCGCCAGCAGCCAAGATGAACAGGTGTACTATGGCTACACCTTC
size: NA; J: TRBJ1-3; D: NA; V: TRBV7-9; CDR3: CASSLEELGNTIYF; DNA: TGTGCCAGCAGCTTAGAGGAGTTGGGAAACACCATATATTTT
size: NA; J: TRBJ2-1; D: NA; V: TRBV7-9; CDR3: CASSLPYEQFF; DNA: TGTGCCAGCAGCTTACCATATGAGCAGTTCTTC
size: NA; J: TRBJ1-2; D: NA; V: TRBV27; CDR3: CASSLTGPGEPYTF; DNA: TGTGCCAGCAGTTTAACAGGGCCTGGGGAGCCCTACACCTTC
size: NA; J: TRBJ2-7; D: TRBD1; V: TRBV11-2; CDR3: CASSPGTAYEQYF; DNA: TGTGCCAGCAGCCCGGGGACAGCCTACGAGCAGTACTTC
size: NA; J: TRBJ1-5; D: NA; V: TRBV6-5; CDR3: CASSLGGGGGPQHF; DNA: TGTGCCAGCAGCTTGGGCGGGGGTGGGGGGCCCCAGCATTTT
size: NA; J: TRBJ2-7; D: TRBD2; V: TRBV5-1; CDR3: CASSLGPTTLNGGIYEQYF; DNA: TGCGCCAGCAGCTTGGGACCCACCACCCTCAACGGGGGGATCTACGAGCAGTACTTC
size: NA; J: TRBJ1-1; D: TRBD1; V: TRBV19; CDR3: CASIHPGQGLRNTEAFF; DNA: TGTGCCAGTATTCACCCGGGACAGGGGTTGAGAAACACTGAAGCTTTCTTT
size: NA; J: TRBJ1-1; D: NA; V: TRBV19; CDR3: CASSPGGVWNTEAFF; DNA: TGTGCCAGTAGTCCCGGGGGGGTGTGGAACACTGAAGCTTTCTTT
size: NA; J: TRBJ2-7; D: NA; V: TRBV4-3; CDR3: CASSQAPWGTDSYEQYF; DNA: TGCGCCAGCAGCCAAGCACCCTGGGGGACGGATTCCTACGAGCAGTACTTC
size: NA; J: TRBJ2-6; D: NA; V: TRBV7-9; CDR3: CASSQDLTTGANVLTF; DNA: TGTGCCAGCAGCCAAGATCTCACAACTGGGGCCAACGTCCTGACTTTC
size: NA; J: TRBJ1-4; D: NA; V: TRBV7-9; CDR3: CASSAEGPNEKLFF; DNA: TGTGCCAGCAGCGCGGAAGGACCTAATGAAAAACTGTTTTTT
size: NA; J: TRBJ2-2; D: NA; V: TRBV7-9; CDR3: CASSLRVGHSTGELFF; DNA: TGTGCCAGCAGCTTAAGGGTGGGACACAGCACCGGGGAGCTGTTTTTT
size: NA; J: TRBJ2-3; D: TRBD2; V: TRBV27; CDR3: CASSFLGASGGTDTQYF; DNA: TGTGCCAGCAGTTTTCTGGGCGCTAGCGGGGGAACAGATACGCAGTATTTT
size: NA; J: TRBJ1-1; D: NA; V: TRBV11-2; CDR3: CASSLVGGLSAFF; DNA: TGTGCCAGCAGCTTAGTCGGGGGCTTGTCGGCTTTCTTT
size: NA; J: TRBJ1-5; D: NA; V: TRBV6-6; CDR3: CASTLRGWSNQPQHF; DNA: TGTGCCAGCACCCTAAGGGGGTGGAGCAATCAGCCCCAGCATTTT
size: NA; J: TRBJ2-2; D: TRBD1; V: TRBV6-1; CDR3: CASSRTGILTGELFF; DNA: TGTGCCAGCAGCCGGACAGGGATACTGACCGGGGAGCTGTTTTTT
size: few; J: TRBJ1-5; D: NA; V: TRBV11-2; CDR3: CASTWAEVPPYQPQHF; DNA: TGTGCCAGCACCTGGGCTGAAGTCCCCCCGTATCAGCCCCAGCATTTT
size: few; J: TRBJ1-2; D: NA; V: TRBV5-5; CDR3: CASSPDSGGYGYTF; DNA: TGTGCCAGCAGTCCGGACAGTGGGGGGTATGGCTACACCTTC
size: medium-sized; J: TRBJ1-2; D: TRBD1; V: TRBV2; CDR3: CASSEEGTANYGYTF; DNA: TGTGCCAGCAGTGAAGAAGGGACAGCTAACTATGGCTACACCTTC
size: once; J: TRBJ1-6; D: NA; V: TRBV9; CDR3: CASSVEDSYNSPLHF; DNA: TGTGCCAGCAGCGTCGAGGACAGCTATAATTCACCCCTCCACTTT
size: NA; J: TRBJ2-1; D: TRBD1; V: TRBV13; CDR3: CASSSTGGNEQFF; DNA: TGTGCCAGCAGCTCAACAGGGGGCAATGAGCAGTTCTTC